This TCR beta chain was found in a study of cytomegalovirus exposure and HLA in healthy donors. On the study more broadly: Among about 190 million T cells, an earlier analysis found 117 million unique TCR beta sequences.

Study conclusions and caveats: In vitro, three CMV-associated chains proved specific for CMV antigens. Exclusion as indistinguishable affected some V segments, including TRBV6-2 and TRBV6-3. About 87% or about 30% of the time was how often most TCR beta V segments were productive, according to an earlier analysis.

Worth noting for this clone: What it recognizes is unknown.

Primers included in the PCR were 60 Vbeta and 13 Jbeta primers. Assay: immunoSEQ multiplex PCR; the TCRdb copy retains only in-frame clones and omits some. The table shows approximately 160,000 clones, with 77% occurring only once. The V gene end was trimmed by 3 bases and the J gene end by 0 bases; junction bases not matched to a gene: 12. Germline-derived CDR1 and CDR2 are SGHNT and YYREEE (reference sequence). The CDR3 loop spans 18 amino acids. Sequenced input: PBMCs. The receptor was derived from a woman aged 25 to 45 in good health and CMV-seronegative. The V call is TRBV5-4, the J call TRBJ2-1; 7 nucleotides line up with TRBD2. In nucleotides, the CDR3 is TGTGCCAGCAGCTCGAGGGCGGGAGCGGCTCTCTCCTACAATGAGCAGTTCTTC. Its protein is CASSSRAGAALSYNEQFF.